The clone carrying this T cell receptor (beta chain) was seen more than once but under ten times. Its antigen remains unknown. The junction does not match germline at one end; this may be a read error. This sample was taken from a study of metastatic and nonmetastatic thyroid tumors. Study as a whole: It was across blood and tumor or nodule tissue from malignant and benign thyroid patients that repertoires were compared.

Per the authors' pipeline: Researchers built a distant-metastasis classifier for papillary thyroid cancer that drew on CDR3 differences across clinicopathological groups. TCRdb redid the clone calls on the PCR reads using MiXCR. TCRdb's processing, not the authors' own work, is the source of the V and J calls. This sample has 53,000 or so clones; 20% to 25% occur once, and the top ten carry about 4%. Before thyroid surgery, none of the patients had received any treatment. The germline gives CDR1 MNHNS, CDR2 SASEGT. This CDR3 is 16 amino acids long. General observations from the study: Relative to benign nodules, malignant thyroid tumors were reportedly characterized by significantly elevated TCR beta diversity in blood and tumor.

The clonotype originates from a female donor with papillary thyroid cancer or a benign thyroid nodule (not recorded which). Some clones in this sample may be carry-over from other donors' samples. Sequencing was performed on blood. V and J are TRBV6-1 and TRBJ2-5; TRBD2 is a possible D gene (7 bases). The CDR3 region is CASSEKGGAGWETKYF. The CDR3 DNA follows: TGTGCCAGCAGTGAAAAGGGGGGAGCGGGATGGGAGACCAAGTACTTC.